The 26 T cell receptor beta chains given below trace back to one sample, sequenced in a study of blood T cell repertoires in COVID-19. Some clones are missing from TCRdb's copy, which holds only in-frame ones; the method was immunoSEQ multiplex PCR. The table includes roughly 30,000 clones, approximately 92% detected once. The material sequenced was peripheral blood. These TCRs come from a human donor with acute or convalescent COVID-19. The donor label of this sample is uncertain.

The V and J genes are TRBV5-4 and TRBJ2-5; 7 positions match TRBD1. Unmatched junction bases numbered 7, after V lost 8 bases and J lost 6 bases. CDR3 length equals 12 residues. Germline assignment: CDR1 SGHNT and CDR2 YYREEE (reference sequence). The CDR3 coding sequence is TGTGCCAGGTATACAGGGGAGAAGACCCAGTACTTC. As protein: CARYTGEKTQYF. Full variable domain (rest looked up from reference TRBV5-4 and TRBJ2-5): ETGVTQSPTHLIKTRGQQVTLRCSSQSGHNTVSWYQQALGQGPQFIFQYYREEENGRGNFPPRFSGLQFPNYSSELNVNALELDDSALYLCARYTGEKTQYFGPGTRLLVL.

As for this clone: Mismatch with germline at one junction end may stem from a read error. The genes are TRBV20-1 and TRBJ1-1; no definite D call. Germline V lookup: CDR1 DFQATT, CDR2 SNEGSKA (reference sequence). This CDR3 has 10 residues. In DNA form, the CDR3 reads TGCAGTGCTAGAGCCCCTGAGGCTTTCTTT. Its translation: CSARAPEAFF.

This clone showed up just a few times. This chain uses TRBV5-1 with TRBJ2-2; a weak D match, TRBD1 (6 bases). This CDR3 contains 13 residues. The germline gives CDR1 SGHRS, CDR2 YFSETQ. Trimming stripped 4 bases from V and 7 bases from J, with 11 bases between. The DNA for the CDR3 is TGCGCCAGCAGCCCGGACAGTAACGGGGAGCTGTTTTTT. This codes for CASSPDSNGELFF.

In its sample, this clone was seen a few times. The V and J genes are TRBV9 and TRBJ2-1, with D possibly TRBD2 on 6 matching bases. The CDR3 consists of 16 residues. Trimming removed 0 bases at V and 9 bases at J, with 19 bases between. The germline CDR1 and CDR2 sequences are SGDLS and YYNGEE. CDR3 bases: TGTGCCAGCAGCGTAGGAGTCTCCACCAGGAGGGCTGAGCAGTTCTTC. Its protein is CASSVGVSTRRAEQFF.

The rearrangement uses TRBV30 and TRBJ1-2; D call uncertain. V lost 0 bases and J 4 bases, leaving 15 bases between the germline ends. The CDR3 length is 15 residues. Germline values: CDR1 GTSNPN, CDR2 SVGIG (reference sequence). The CDR3: CAWSVPGEERYGYTF. CDR3 DNA sequence: TGTGCCTGGAGTGTACCCGGGGAGGAGCGCTATGGCTACACCTTC. The variable domain in full, with the rest retrieved from reference TRBV30 and TRBJ1-2, is SQTIHQWPATLVQPVGSPLSLECTVEGTSNPNLYWYRQAAGRGLQLLFYSVGIGQISSEVPQNLSASRPQDRQFILSSKKLLLSDSGFYLCAWSVPGEERYGYTFGSGTRLTVV.

The V and J genes are TRBV4-1 and TRBJ1-3, with D uncertain. The length of the CDR3 is 16 residues. CDR1 is MGHRA, CDR2 YSYEKL, per germline. With 1 base removed from V and 0 bases from J, the gap between germline ends came to 10 bases. DNA of the CDR3: TGCGCCAGCAGCCAAGTTCCGGTGTACTCTGGAAACACCATATATTTT. Amino acid sequence: CASSQVPVYSGNTIYF.

CDR3 in DNA: TGTGCCAGCAGCGTAGTCGGCAGGGAGCAGTTCTTC. This sequence encodes CASSVVGREQFF. V is TRBV9 and J is TRBJ2-1; D is undetermined. Trimming left V 0 bases short and J 10 bases short, with 8 bases between. The germline gives CDR1 SGDLS, CDR2 YYNGEE. This CDR3 is built from 12 residues.

The chain employs TRBV6-1 and TRBJ2-7; the D is unclear. The CDR3 runs 13 residues. The ends were cut back, 3 bases at V and 5 bases at J, with 11 bases in the middle. Germline CDR1 MNHNS, CDR2 SASEGT. CDR3 coding DNA: TGTGCCAGCAGTGATAATGAGATGGACGAGCAGTACGTC. This translates into CASSDNEMDEQYV.

This chain joins TRBV6-6 and TRBJ1-6; D gene ambiguous. The CDR3 totals 15 residues. Trimming left V 8 bases short and J 0 bases short, with 11 bases between. Germline values: CDR1 MNHNY, CDR2 SVGAGI (reference sequence). The CDR3: CASLYGSSYNSPLHF. The CDR3 nucleotides read TGTGCCAGCCTTTATGGGAGCTCCTATAATTCACCCCTCCACTTT.

This clone was detected only once. This chain connects TRBV5-6 to TRBJ2-2; possible D gene TRBD2, 7 bases. The CDR3 runs 16 residues. Trimming pared 2 bases from V and 1 base from J, leaving 12 bases between. Per germline, CDR1 SGHDT and CDR2 YYEEEE. This chain's CDR3 is CASSFWGGQNTGELFF. CDR3 DNA: TGTGCCAGCAGCTTCTGGGGGGGCCAGAACACCGGGGAGCTGTTTTTT.

This clone was detected many times. The chain links TRBV4-2 to TRBJ1-1; 7 positions agree with TRBD1. The V and J ends lost 0 bases and 4 bases, in that order; junction bases with no gene match: 14. The CDR3 contains 18 residues. The germline CDR1 and CDR2 sequences are LGHNA and YNFKEQ. CDR3 loop: CASSQDQVTGPAATEAFF. The CDR3 bases are TGTGCCAGCAGCCAAGACCAAGTGACAGGGCCCGCAGCCACTGAAGCTTTCTTT.

In its sample, this clone was seen once. The chain employs TRBV7-9 and TRBJ2-7, with 7 bases lining up with TRBD2. This CDR3 has 14 residues. Germline values: CDR1 SEHNR, CDR2 FQNEAQ (reference sequence). The V segment lost 9 bases and the J segment 0 bases; nucleotides outside the gene matches: 8. CDR3 protein: CASTKAGASYEQYF. Here the CDR3 DNA reads TGTGCCAGTACGAAGGCGGGAGCCTCCTACGAGCAGTACTTC.

V gene TRBV5-1 combines with J gene TRBJ1-2; D perhaps matches TRBD1 (5 bases). Between the trimmed V and J ends, which lost 2 bases and 9 bases, there was a span of 14 bases. The CDR3 covers 13 residues. Germline CDR1 SGHRS, CDR2 YFSETQ. In DNA form, the CDR3 reads TGCGCCAGCAGCTTAGGGGAGGGTAACCGCTACACCTTC. It encodes CASSLGEGNRYTF.

The chain employs TRBV5-5 and TRBJ1-1; D is perhaps TRBD1 (5 bases). This CDR3 contains 17 residues. Germline assignment: CDR1 SGHKS and CDR2 YYEKEE (reference sequence). Trimming pared 1 base from V and 5 bases from J, leaving 21 bases between. CDR3 nucleotides: TGTGCCAGCAGCTTGCTCCTCCGGGGGGATGCAAAAACTGAAGCTTTCTTT. Its protein product is CASSLLLRGDAKTEAFF. Full variable domain (outside the CDR3, taken from reference TRBV5-5 and TRBJ1-1): DAGVTQSPTHLIKTRGQQVTLRCSPISGHKSVSWYQQVLGQGPQFIFQYYEKEERGRGNFPDRFSARQFPNYSSELNVNALLLGDSALYLCASSLLLRGDAKTEAFFGQGTRLTVV.

The V gene is TRBV10-3, the J gene TRBJ2-3, with D perhaps matching TRBD2 (6 bases). With 10 bases removed from V and 6 bases from J, the gap between germline ends came to 14 bases. There are 12 residues in the CDR3. Germline-derived CDR1 and CDR2 are ENHRY and SYGVKD. In DNA, the CDR3 is TGTGCCACCGACGGGGGTAAGGATACGCAGTATTTT. This translates into CATDGGKDTQYF.

This chain links TRBV6-5 with TRBJ1-5; D call uncertain. The CDR3 covers 14 residues. V gave up 8 bases and J gave up 4 bases, with 15 bases separating them. Germline CDR1 and CDR2: MNHEY and SVGAGI. CDR3 amino acids: CASFGRVGNQPQHF. In DNA, the CDR3 is TGTGCCAGCTTTGGGAGGGTCGGTAATCAGCCCCAGCATTTT.

The chain couples TRBV6-5 to TRBJ2-3; 9 bases fit TRBD1. J gave up 5 bases and V 2 bases, and 5 bases lay outside the gene matches. Looked up from germline, CDR1 is MNHEY and CDR2 is SVGAGI. CDR3 length: 15 amino acids. The CDR3: CASSYQGQGVDTQYF. DNA of the CDR3: TGTGCCAGCAGTTACCAGGGACAGGGCGTAGATACGCAGTATTTT.

V usage is TRBV27 and J usage is TRBJ2-7; 7 bases are shared with TRBD1. The junction had 9 bases not matched to a gene; V was cut back by 7 bases and J by 0 bases. Germline CDR1 is MNHEY and CDR2 is SMNVEV (reference sequence). The CDR3 contains 15 residues. CDR3 sequence (DNA): TGTGCCAGCAAGAGGGACAGAGGACCCTCCTACGAGCAGTACTTC. Its protein is CASKRDRGPSYEQYF.

This chain joins TRBV19 and TRBJ2-3; 13 positions match TRBD2. Germline V lookup: CDR1 LNHDA, CDR2 SQIVND (reference sequence). Losses at the gene ends were 5 bases for V and 2 bases for J; bases not matched to a gene: 4. The length of the CDR3 is 16 residues. The DNA of the CDR3 is TGTGCCAGTAGTCAAACTAGCGGGAGGGCCACAGATACGCAGTATTTT. It encodes CASSQTSGRATDTQYF.

This sequence joins TRBV5-1 and TRBJ1-1, with 7 bases identical to TRBD1. Per the germline V gene, CDR1 is SGHRS and CDR2 is YFSETQ. The V and J ends lost 5 bases and 3 bases, in that order; junction bases with no gene match: 7. The CDR3 sequence is 14 residues long. CDR3 sequence reads: CASRPSQGDTEAFF. The CDR3 coding sequence is TGCGCCAGCAGACCCTCCCAGGGGGACACTGAAGCTTTCTTT.

V is TRBV6-6 and J is TRBJ2-6; TRBD1 matches at 11 bases. The length of the CDR3 is 17 residues. From germline, CDR1 is MNHNY and CDR2 SVGAGI (reference sequence). J lost 4 bases, V lost 5 bases, and 7 bases had no gene match. CDR3 sequence reads: CASSRRTGGAGANVLTF. CDR3 bases: TGTGCCAGCAGTCGAAGGACAGGGGGCGCCGGGGCCAACGTCCTGACTTTC.

The V and J genes are TRBV6-1 and TRBJ2-1, with D maybe TRBD1 (5 bases). The CDR3 has 14 residues. V lost 3 bases and J 9 bases, leaving 15 bases between the germline ends. Germline V CDR1 and CDR2: MNHNS, SASEGT. In nucleotides, the CDR3 is TGTGCCAGCAGTGATACAGGACACTTGGGTGAGCAGTTCTTC. It codes for CASSDTGHLGEQFF.

CDR3 loop: CASSHGTGLYGYTF. CDR3 DNA sequence: TGTGCCAGCAGCCATGGGACAGGGCTCTATGGCTACACCTTC. V usage is TRBV13 and J usage is TRBJ1-2; 9 nucleotides match TRBD1. CDR3 length: 14 residues. J gave up 4 bases and V 5 bases, and 5 bases lay outside the gene matches. Germline V CDR1 and CDR2: PRHDT, FYEKMQ (reference sequence).

The V and J genes are TRBV19 and TRBJ1-5, with a tentative D call TRBD1 (6 bases). V was pared by 5 bases and J by 6 bases, with 11 bases between. Germline V gene data show CDR1 as LNHDA and CDR2 as SQIVND (reference sequence). CDR3 length equals 13 residues. The CDR3 DNA reads as TGTGCCAGTAGTCTAGGGGGACTTCAGCCCCAGCATTTT. Protein sequence: CASSLGGLQPQHF.

The chain combines TRBV7-9 with TRBJ1-6; D perhaps matches TRBD1 (5 bases). The V gene's germline CDR1 is SEHNR and CDR2 FQNEAQ (reference sequence). The CDR3 is 13 amino acids. The V end lost 2 bases, the J end lost 8 bases, and 7 bases lay between the germline ends. CDR3 loop: CASSLQGYSPLHF. CDR3 DNA: TGTGCCAGCAGCTTACAGGGATATTCACCCCTCCACTTT.

V is TRBV2 and J is TRBJ2-4, with D unclear. This CDR3 has 15 amino acids. Germline lookup yields CDR1 SNHLY and CDR2 FYNNEI. V was shortened by 4 bases and J by 0 bases, with 10 bases between the two germline ends. The CDR3 DNA reads TGTGCCAGCAGTGTCGGAGTACTAGCCAAAAACATTCAGTACTTC. Its protein product is CASSVGVLAKNIQYF.